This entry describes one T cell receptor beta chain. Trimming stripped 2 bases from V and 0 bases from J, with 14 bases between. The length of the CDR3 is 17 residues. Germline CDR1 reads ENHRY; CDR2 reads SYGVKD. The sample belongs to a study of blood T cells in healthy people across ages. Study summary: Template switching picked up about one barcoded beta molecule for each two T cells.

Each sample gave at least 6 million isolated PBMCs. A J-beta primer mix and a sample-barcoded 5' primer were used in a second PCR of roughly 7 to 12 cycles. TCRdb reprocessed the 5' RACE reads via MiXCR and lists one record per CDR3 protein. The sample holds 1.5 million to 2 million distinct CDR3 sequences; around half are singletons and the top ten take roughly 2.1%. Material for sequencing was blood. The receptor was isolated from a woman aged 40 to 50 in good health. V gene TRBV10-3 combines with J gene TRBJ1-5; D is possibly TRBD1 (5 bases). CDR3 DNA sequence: TGTGCCATCAGTGAGGATGGGACTGTATATAGCAATCAGCCCCAGCATTTT. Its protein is CAISEDGTVYSNQPQHF.